The 4 T cell receptor beta chains presented below share a single source sample, sequenced in a study of blood T cell repertoires in COVID-19. Sequencing was performed with immunoSEQ multiplex PCR; in TCRdb, only in-frame clones are kept and a portion is missing. Among 120,000 to 150,000 clones listed, about 80% were seen once. The specimen was PBMCs or T cells enriched from blood (not recorded which). The receptors shown here come from a man in his forties or fifties in a cohort exposed to, infected with or recovered from COVID-19 (not recorded which).

This chain connects TRBV19 to TRBJ1-5; tentative D call: TRBD1 (6 bases). This CDR3 region has 14 residues. CDR1 LNHDA and CDR2 SQIVND come from the germline V gene (reference sequence). Trimming took 8 bases from V and 5 from J, leaving 16 bases between them. CDR3 DNA sequence: TGTGCCAGTGGGGGCAAGAGGGTCGATCAGCCCCAGCATTTT. Translated: CASGGKRVDQPQHF.

The chain links TRBV3-1 (or the pseudogene TRBV3-2) to TRBJ1-3; D is perhaps TRBD1 (5 bases). Trimming removed 4 bases at V and 0 bases at J, with 16 bases between. The CDR3 is 17 amino acids. The V gene's germline CDR1 is LGHDT and CDR2 YNNKEL (reference sequence). CDR3 sequence (DNA): TGTGCCAGCAGCCTCCAGGGTTCCCGCGTCTCTGGAAACACCATATATTTT. Amino acids: CASSLQGSRVSGNTIYF.

The chain joins TRBV6-5 to TRBJ2-1; 14 bases line up with TRBD2. Losses at the gene ends were 6 bases for V and 8 bases for J; bases not matched to a gene: 3. CDR3 length: 14 residues. Germline V gene lookup returns CDR1 MNHEY and CDR2 SVGAGI. The CDR3 here is CASRGLAGVDEQFF. For the CDR3, the DNA is TGTGCCAGCAGGGGACTAGCGGGGGTGGATGAGCAGTTCTTC.

The chain joins TRBV30 to TRBJ2-5; D may be TRBD1 (6 bases). V was trimmed by 4 bases and J by 4 bases, leaving 10 bases between them. Germline CDR1 and CDR2: GTSNPN and SVGIG (reference sequence). CDR3 size: 12 residues. CDR3 DNA sequence: TGTGCCTGGACTCAAGGGGGAGAGACCCAGTACTTC. Translated: CAWTQGGETQYF.